The entry below gives a single T cell receptor (beta chain) sequence along with its context. This clone has a handful of counts. Its antigen is not yet known. There are no base qualities to consult, and no much larger clone falls within one base. The sample's time point label, decoded: about 28 days (+/-7) after the second vaccine dose. The intended sense of this specimen's treatment or condition label: meningococcal conjugate vaccine given as trial control. Vaccinee samples came from UK trials COV001 and COV002, including a single-blind randomized controlled phase 2/3 trial of AZD1222 (ChAdOx1 nCoV-19) in healthy adults. Trial participant PBMC samples were collected at day 0 and day 28 after the second dose for TCRbeta chain sequencing. This sample was included in a study of T cell responses to AZD1222 COVID-19 vaccine (dated by TCRdb to the early 2020s). Describing the broader study: TCR sequencing was performed for fewer than 250 trial participants, of whom around 200 were given two doses of AZD1222 and around 26 were given two doses of MenACWY control vaccine. Trial participants were enrolled by age into 18-55, 56-69 and 70-plus year subgroups, with about 150, 28 and 57 TCR-sequenced participants respectively. Paper-wide results and their limitations: Because no day 14 peak-response samples were available, the repertoires could be characterized only after the peak T cell response. Most participants were white British and females outnumbered males, and the authors suggested that clonal diversity may have been underestimated. Epitopes outside the regions mutated in the B.1.351 and B.1.1.7 variants were reportedly recognized by nearly half of the unique spike-specific TCRs. Only a handful of AZD1222 recipients were SARS-CoV-2 seropositive at baseline, limiting conclusions about previously exposed vaccinees. Vaccine-associated CD4 TCRs spanned the whole spike protein, with dominant responses in regions 160-218 and 743-854. The 56-69-year group was small, and its depth increase did not reach significance, likely because of low power. A significant rise in spike-specific TCR breadth and depth was observed after two AZD1222 doses relative to day 0 and relative to MenACWY recipients.

V and J are trimmed by 1 base and 3 bases, and the gene matches miss 2 bases of the junction. Per the germline V gene, LGHNT is the CDR1 and FRNRAP is the CDR2. The CDR3, from cysteine to phenylalanine, totals 15 residues. Here the CDR3 DNA is all that survives: 45 bases in frame from base 1. The CDR3 regions of human TCRbeta chains were analyzed by immunosequencing. Regarding the original processing steps: Repertoire TCRs were matched against a reference library of SARS-CoV-2-specific TCRs generated with the MIRA antigen-specificity platform. Breadth was defined as the fraction of unique TCRs that were SARS-CoV-2-associated. Depth was defined as the fraction of total T cells that were SARS-CoV-2-associated. Using the MIRA data, each spike-specific TCR was mapped to the spike region that the TCR reacts to and placed in a CD4 or CD8 class. Log10-transformed breadth and depth values were compared by one-way ANOVA with Sidak's multiple comparisons tests. This immuneACCESS table, as held by TCRdb, lists in-frame sequences with V and J called but not all clones. Of the missing ones, under half trace to an unresolved V gene in checked studies; the others have no known cause. V and J calls and clone size are given by that table; D and trimming were obtained from the DNA. The sample yields about 100,000 clones; about 89% were counted once. Of the sample, roughly 3.3% is held by the ten largest clones.

Here the chain combines TRBV12-5 and TRBJ2-1, with 8 bases in between that match TRBD2. The sample consisted of peripheral blood, taken 28 days after the second dose of the MenACWY control vaccine. The TCR sequence derives from an adult who received the MenACWY meningococcal vaccine as a control. The encoded CDR3 is CASGLGGTSYNEQFF. DNA sequence: TGTGCTAGTGGTTTGGGTGGGACTAGCTACAATGAGCAGTTCTTC.